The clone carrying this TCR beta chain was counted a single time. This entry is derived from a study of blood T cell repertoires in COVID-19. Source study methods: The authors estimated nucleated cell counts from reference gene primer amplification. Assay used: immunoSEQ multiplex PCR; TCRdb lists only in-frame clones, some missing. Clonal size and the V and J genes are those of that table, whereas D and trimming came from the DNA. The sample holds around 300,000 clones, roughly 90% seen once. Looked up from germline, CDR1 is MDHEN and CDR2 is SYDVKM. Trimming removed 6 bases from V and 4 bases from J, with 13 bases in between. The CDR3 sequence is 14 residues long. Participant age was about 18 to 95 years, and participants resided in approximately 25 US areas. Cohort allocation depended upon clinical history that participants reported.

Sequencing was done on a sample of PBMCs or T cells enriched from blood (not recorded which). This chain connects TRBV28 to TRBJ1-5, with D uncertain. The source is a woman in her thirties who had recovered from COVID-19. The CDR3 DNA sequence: TGTGCCAGCAGGAATTGGGCGGGGAATCAGCCCCAGCATTTT. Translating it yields CASRNWAGNQPQHF.